The TCR beta chain under discussion was sequenced for a study of blood T cell repertoires in COVID-19 (dated by TCRdb to 2018 to 2021). Study-wide context: Samples covering the acute and convalescent phases of COVID-19 were provided by collaborators in the United States, Italy and Spain. Where available, HLA class I and class II types were taken from metadata supplied by the sample provider and were not determined by assay-based typing. Samples were obtained from the ongoing ImmuneRACE study (first 160 participants) and from about 1,300 subjects provided by 6 global collaborators. The repertoires were released in a freely available public database meant as a resource for research on the immune response to SARS-CoV-2. The material from the prospective study consisted of cDNA or gDNA derived from T cells, B-cell-depleted T cells, or PBMCs. Subjects who had been exposed to COVID-19, were actively infected with it, or had recovered from it provided the deeply sampled blood TCRbeta repertoires that made up the dataset. The sample metadata nearly always contained a de-identified subject ID, COVID-19 status, age in years and sex.

As regards this clone: It lacks a known antigen. Nothing much larger sits one base from this clone, and base qualities are not available.

The immunoSEQ Assay, a bias-controlled multiplex PCR, was used to amplify TCRbeta CDR3 regions from genomic DNA. Per the source publication's procedure: Within the assay, amplification of reference gene primers was used to estimate how many nucleated cells each sample contained. To quantify the absolute abundance of each unique TCRbeta CDR3 rearrangement, sequence reads were collapsed and filtered. For each sample, productive Simpson clonality was calculated by taking the square root of Simpson's diversity index across productive rearrangements. TCRdb took over this immuneACCESS table, retaining in-frame rearrangements with V and J assigned. Such tables are incomplete; in checked studies, under half of the missing clones stem from an unresolved V gene, and the remainder is unexplained. Clone size and V and J calls were adopted from that table, with D and trimming inferred from the DNA. Across this sample there are about 81,000 clones, with around nine tenths seen only once. The ten largest clones capture approximately 12% of the sample.

Broader findings and caveats from the paper: The quantity of clinical and demographic metadata differed by source and by participant and was supplied without curation.

The germline V gene (reference sequence) yields MNHNY for CDR1 and SVGAGI for CDR2. V is cut by 6 bases and J by 10 bases, and the space between the germline ends is 13 bases. Spanning cysteine to phenylalanine, the CDR3 consists of 13 amino acids. This entry keeps only the CDR3 DNA: 39 bases, framed from base 1. The collaborating institutions used their own protocols to collect whole blood in K2EDTA tubes. For TCRbeta analysis, collaborator samples were shipped as frozen whole blood, as isolated PBMCs, or as DNA extracted from either sample type. Sequencing used peripheral blood. The clonotype comes from a man aged 65 to 79 with active or convalescent COVID-19. Recombination linked TRBV6-6 to TRBJ1-6, with no confidently assigned D gene. The CDR3 has the sequence CASSLGPGSPLHF. The DNA is as follows: TGTGCCAGCAGCCTCGGTCCGGGATCACCCCTCCACTTT.